Detailed here is one T cell receptor (beta chain). Its specificity is not known. Losses at the gene ends were 4 bases for V and 8 bases for J; bases not matched to a gene: 14. The germline gives CDR1 MNHNY, CDR2 SVGAGI (reference sequence). The CDR3 length is 17 residues. From 5'RACE with constant-segment primers came TCR alpha and TCR beta cDNA libraries that carried sample barcodes and UMIs. TCRdb re-called the 5' RACE reads with MiXCR, one entry per CDR3 protein. Of a few hundred thousand distinct CDR3 sequences in the sample, about a fifth were seen once. The data originate from a study of T-cell memory formation after mild COVID-19. General study findings and limits: Certain responding clones were present in pre-infection memory, suggesting participation of cross-reactive memory.

The specimen sequenced was PBMCs or a T cell subset sorted from them (not recorded which). This receptor was obtained from an adult woman who had mild COVID-19 (a few samples of this study predate the infection). Cell type and time point are not known. The chain has TRBV6-6 and TRBJ2-1, with TRBD2 identical over 10 bases. The CDR3 loop is CASSSTGTSVSFYEQFF. CDR3 coding DNA: TGTGCCAGCAGTTCCACCGGGACTAGCGTCTCTTTCTATGAGCAGTTCTTC.